This is a list of T cell receptor beta chains from one sample in a study of tumor-infiltrating lymphocytes in primary liver carcinoma. MiXCR, run by TCRdb on the multiplex PCR reads, gives a single entry per CDR3 protein. The sample lists about 310,000 distinct CDR3 sequences, about three fifths occurring once. Sequences were obtained from peripheral blood. The receptors were gathered from a woman between 25 and 40 years old with primary liver carcinoma and hepatitis B virus infection. Both conserved end residues are part of each CDR3. The D gene is left open where the match is weak. Part of the rows lack a size; the others show once, few, many or a class for expanded clones.

abundance,v_gene,d_gene,j_gene,CDR3aa,CDR3nt
many,TRBV29-1,.,TRBJ1-5,CSVDKRLNPPHDQPQHF,TGCAGCGTTGATAAGCGGCTAAACCCCCCCCACGATCAGCCCCAGCATTTT
.,TRBV12-3/TRBV12-4,.,TRBJ2-3,CASSSGRSTVTQYF,TGTGCCAGCAGTTCTGGTCGAAGCACAGTTACGCAGTATTTT
many,TRBV10-3,.,TRBJ2-5,CATLGETQYF,TGTGCCACTTTGGGGGAGACCCAGTACTTC
many,TRBV4-1,TRBD1,TRBJ1-4,CASTQTGVNEKLFF,TGCGCCAGCACCCAAACAGGGGTTAATGAAAAACTGTTTTTT
many,TRBV29-1,TRBD2,TRBJ2-7,CSVGGLADTYEQYF,TGCAGCGTGGGGGGACTAGCGGACACCTACGAGCAGTACTTC
many,TRBV29-1,.,TRBJ1-4,CSAEGREKLFF,TGCAGCGCCGAGGGGAGGGAAAAACTGTTTTTT
many,TRBV12-3/TRBV12-4,TRBD2,TRBJ2-7,CASSPTSGTYEQYF,TGTGCCAGCAGCCCGACTAGCGGGACCTACGAGCAGTACTTC
many,TRBV6-2/TRBV6-3,.,TRBJ2-5,CASSPIFF,TGTGCCAGCAGTCCCATTTTCTTC
.,TRBV10-3,TRBD2,TRBJ2-1,CAISEAGSSGYNEQFF,TGTGCCATCAGCGAGGCGGGGTCTAGCGGCTACAATGAGCAGTTCTTC
.,TRBV4-3,TRBD2,TRBJ2-1,CGSSQHRGMGSGRGNEQFF,TGCGGCAGCAGCCAACACAGGGGGATGGGTAGCGGGAGGGGGAATGAGCAGTTCTTC
few,TRBV13,TRBD2,TRBJ2-1,CASSLGIGRTSGQFF,TGTGCCAGCAGCTTAGGCATAGGGAGAACTAGCGGGCAGTTCTTC
.,TRBV4-1,.,TRBJ2-5,CASSQDLRPQETQYF,TGCGCCAGCAGCCAAGATCTGAGACCCCAAGAGACCCAGTACTTC
.,TRBV11-3,TRBD1,TRBJ2-5,CASSGKGQGDRGQYF,TGTGCCAGCAGCGGTAAGGGACAGGGAGATAGGGGCCAGTACTTC
.,TRBV12-3/TRBV12-4,.,TRBJ1-2,CASSPHITGAGGYTF,TGTGCCAGCAGTCCCCACATAACTGGGGCTGGGGGCTACACCTTC
.,TRBV12-3/TRBV12-4,.,TRBJ1-3,CASSQGLPSGNTIYF,TGTGCCAGCAGCCAGGGCCTTCCCTCTGGAAACACCATATATTTT
.,TRBV11-2,.,TRBJ2-7,CGSSFPEGGGGNEQYF,TGTGGCAGCAGCTTTCCCGAAGGCGGGGGCGGCAACGAGCAATACTTC
.,TRBV6-1,TRBD1,TRBJ2-5,CASSECFGQGGRETQYF,TGTGCCAGCAGTGAATGTTTTGGACAGGGTGGTCGAGAGACCCAGTACTTC
.,TRBV6-2/TRBV6-3,TRBD1,TRBJ2-7,CASRTQGKPYEQYF,TGTGCCAGCAGGACACAGGGGAAACCCTACGAGCAGTACTTC
.,TRBV6-5,.,TRBJ2-2,CSSSPFGLDGELFF,TGTTCCAGCAGTCCCTTTGGTCTTGACGGGGAGCTGTTTTTT
.,TRBV29-1,.,TRBJ2-1,CSFVIPGSNDQFF,TGCAGCTTTGTCATACCCGGGAGTAATGATCAGTTCTTC
many,TRBV11-2,.,TRBJ1-2,CASSDSTNYGYTF,TGTGCCAGCAGCGACAGTACTAACTATGGCTACACCTTC
.,TRBV11-3,.,TRBJ1-3,CASGRGSGNTIYF,TGTGCCAGCGGCAGGGGATCCGGAAACACCATATATTTT
.,TRBV12-3/TRBV12-4,.,TRBJ2-5,CASSHTRGGHETQYF,TGTGCCAGCAGTCACACAAGGGGGGGACACGAGACCCAGTACTTC
.,TRBV7-9,TRBD2,TRBJ2-1,CASSPRTSGSPNEQFF,TGTGCCAGCAGCCCTAGGACTAGCGGGAGCCCCAATGAGCAGTTCTTC
.,TRBV11-3,.,TRBJ1-2,CASGLEGRDASYGYTF,TGTGCCAGCGGCTTAGAAGGCAGGGACGCTTCCTATGGCTACACCTTT
many,TRBV29-1,.,TRBJ2-3,CSVERGGTSTDTQYF,TGCAGCGTTGAAAGAGGCGGGACTAGCACAGATACGCAGTATTTT
once,TRBV28,.,TRBJ2-5,CTSGSLRTPRIGTQYF,TGTACCAGCGGATCCCTTAGGACACCACGAATCGGGACCCAGTACTTC
many,TRBV29-1,.,TRBJ2-1,CSVLGGLGNEQFF,TGCAGCGTGTTAGGGGGGCTAGGCAATGAGCAGTTCTTC
.,TRBV6-2/TRBV6-3,.,TRBJ1-3,CASSSQGGGNTIYF,TGTGCCAGCAGTTCCCAGGGAGGTGGAAACACCATATATTTT
many,TRBV4-2,.,TRBJ2-1,CASSQVSTNGEQFF,TGTGCCAGCAGCCAAGTATCGACTAACGGTGAGCAGTTCTTC
few,TRBV13,.,TRBJ2-1,CASSLTLGEQFF,TGTGCCAGCAGCTTGACGTTGGGTGAGCAGTTCTTC
many,TRBV4-3,.,TRBJ1-5,CASSNRLGQPQHF,TGCGCCAGCAGCAATCGACTGGGCCAGCCCCAGCATTTT
.,TRBV7-9,.,TRBJ2-4,CANSFDRGLLGNIQYF,TGTGCCAACAGCTTCGACCGCGGCCTTCTCGGAAACATTCAGTACTTC
.,TRBV4-1,.,TRBJ2-7,CASSPDLWRDSYEQYF,TGCGCCAGCAGCCCTGACCTCTGGAGGGATTCCTACGAGCAGTACTTC
.,TRBV5-6,TRBD1,TRBJ1-1,CASSLDRGRYLMAEAFF,TGTGCCAGCAGCTTGGATAGGGGGCGGTATCTTATGGCTGAAGCTTTCTTT
.,TRBV24-1,.,TRBJ2-5,CATSLGAPKETQYF,TGTGCCACCAGCCTCGGGGCCCCGAAAGAGACCCAGTACTTC
.,TRBV11-2,.,TRBJ2-4,CASSLGWGPKSIPYF,TGTGCCAGCAGCTTAGGGTGGGGGCCCAAAAGCATTCCGTACTTC
.,TRBV2,.,TRBJ2-5,CASKRAGETQYF,TGTGCCAGCAAACGGGCAGGCGAGACCCAGTACTTC
.,TRBV11-2,TRBD2,TRBJ2-7,CASSLVARGLRGLAGFYEQYF,TGTGCCAGCAGCTTAGTCGCGCGGGGTCTCCGCGGACTAGCGGGTTTCTACGAGCAGTACTTC
.,TRBV28,TRBD1,TRBJ2-5,CVSTEQGVKTQYF,TGTGTCAGCACCGAACAGGGGGTTAAGACCCAGTACTTC